The 17 T cell receptor beta chains below all came from one sample that was sequenced in a study of PD-1 blockade in classical Hodgkin lymphoma (TCRdb year 2020). Library preparation used the immunoSEQ multiplex PCR assay. In its TCRdb copy, this immuneACCESS table keeps in-frame sequences only and misses some clones. Where compared with another copy, unresolved V genes explain less than half of these, and the others have no known cause. Recorded for this sample are 20,000 or so clones; around four fifths of them occurred a single time. The ten largest clones add up to about 2.4% of the sample. The sample's time point label is to be understood as: cycle 4 day 1 (C4D1), after 5 to 7 weeks of nivolumab. Every trial patient had relapsed after autologous stem cell transplantation, and cohorts A, B and C differed in prior brentuximab vedotin exposure. A Miltenyi CD4+ T cell isolation kit was used for magnetic negative selection to purify CD4+ T cells from thawed PBMCs.

Sequencing used CD4+ T cells from blood, obtained before the fourth cycle of nivolumab. The receptors shown here come from a human donor with classical Hodgkin lymphoma.

This chain connects TRBV9 to TRBJ2-3, with TRBD1 matching over 9 bases. Germline CDR1 reads SGDLS; CDR2 reads YYNGEE. The CDR3 is made up of 17 amino acids. V was clipped by 4 bases and J by 3 bases; unmatched bases: 12. The CDR3 region has the DNA TGTGCCAGCAGCACCGGACAGGGGATGTTTGGGACAGATACGCAGTATTTT. Its protein product is CASSTGQGMFGTDTQYF. Supplemented by reference TRBV9 and TRBJ2-3, the full variable domain reads DSGVTQTPKHLITATGQRVTLRCSPRSGDLSVYWYQQSLDQGLQFLIQYYNGEERAKGNILERFSAQQFPDLHSELNLSSLELGDSALYFCASSTGQGMFGTDTQYFGPGTRLTVL.

The chain couples TRBV30 to TRBJ2-7; 7 bases line up with TRBD1. Looked up from germline, CDR1 is GTSNPN and CDR2 is SVGIG (reference sequence). The trim removed 3 bases at V and 4 bases at J, leaving 6 bases unmatched. CDR3 length equals 13 residues. The CDR3, as DNA: TGTGCCTGGAGGTTTTGGGACAGATACGAGCAGTACTTC. This codes for CAWRFWDRYEQYF.

This sequence joins TRBV7-2 and TRBJ2-7, with D tentatively TRBD1 (5 bases). Germline V gene lookup returns CDR1 SGHTA and CDR2 FQGNSA. Trimming left V 1 base short and J 3 bases short, with 10 bases between. The CDR3 is 14 residues long. CDR3 DNA sequence: TGTGCCAGCAGCTTAGTTACAGGAGACTACGAGCAGTACTTC. Its protein product is CASSLVTGDYEQYF.

The rearrangement links TRBV6-1 to TRBJ2-5; D gene unclear. In germline, CDR1 is MNHNS, CDR2 SASEGT. Trimming took 5 bases from V and 2 from J, leaving 9 bases between them. The CDR3 is made up of 13 amino acids. The CDR3 loop is CASSRSIQETQYF. The CDR3 DNA is TGTGCCAGCAGTCGGTCGATACAAGAGACCCAGTACTTC.

This clone has only one observation. The chain joins TRBV28 to TRBJ1-5; 9 nucleotides match TRBD1. V was pared by 4 bases and J by 3 bases, with 4 bases of the junction left unmatched. In germline, CDR1 is MDHEN, CDR2 SYDVKM. The CDR3 runs 15 residues. CDR3 loop: CASSSGQGYNQPQHF. CDR3 bases: TGTGCCAGCAGTTCCGGACAGGGGTACAATCAGCCCCAGCATTTT.

This clone has just a few counts. The chain employs TRBV6-1 and TRBJ2-4, with TRBD2 as a possible D gene (7 bases). The germline V and J ends were trimmed by 7 bases and 7 bases, with 14 bases remaining between them. Germline V gene data show CDR1 as MNHNS and CDR2 as SASEGT. There are 13 residues in the CDR3. CDR3 nucleotides: TGTGCCAGCACGGGGGGCGGGCCCAACATTCAGTACTTC. It codes for CASTGGGPNIQYF.

This chain joins TRBV5-1 and TRBJ1-1, with D perhaps matching TRBD1 (5 bases). V lost 2 bases to trimming and J lost 8 bases, with 13 bases between them. Germline-derived CDR1 and CDR2 are SGHRS and YFSETQ. CDR3 size: 13 residues. The CDR3 spells CASSFGGAPEAFF. Written as DNA, the CDR3 is TGCGCCAGCAGCTTCGGAGGGGCCCCCGAAGCTTTCTTT.

The chain combines TRBV30 with TRBJ2-1; 10 nucleotides agree with TRBD2. After removal of 5 bases from V and 4 bases from J, the junction contained 8 bases not matched to a gene. CDR3 length: 15 residues. CDR1 is GTSNPN, CDR2 SVGIG, per germline (reference sequence). CDR3 sequence reads: CAWGRTSGSYNEQFF. The CDR3 bases are TGTGCCTGGGGTAGGACTAGCGGAAGTTACAATGAGCAGTTCTTC.

This sequence joins TRBV12-5 and TRBJ2-1; TRBD2 matches 9 bases. CDR1 is LGHNT and CDR2 is FRNRAP in the germline V gene. This CDR3 region has 15 residues. Losses at the gene ends were 4 bases for V and 4 bases for J; bases not matched to a gene: 5. The CDR3, as DNA: TGTGCTAGTGGTTACCGGACTAGCGTATACAATGAGCAGTTCTTC. This translates into CASGYRTSVYNEQFF.

The chain is built from TRBV5-6 and TRBJ2-7; 7 bases fit TRBD1. The V gene's germline CDR1 is SGHDT and CDR2 YYEEEE. The J segment lost 2 bases and the V segment lost 6 bases, leaving 11 bases of the junction unmatched. The CDR3 runs 15 residues. This chain's CDR3 is CASTSTGQRTYEQYF. CDR3 nucleotide sequence: TGTGCCAGCACCTCGACGGGACAGAGGACCTACGAGCAGTACTTC.

This chain uses TRBV6-1 with TRBJ2-1; possibly TRBD2 for D (6 bases). V lost 4 bases and J 13 bases, leaving 11 bases between the germline ends. Per the germline V gene, CDR1 is MNHNS and CDR2 is SASEGT. This CDR3 has 11 residues. The CDR3 spells CASSGATSQFF. Written as DNA, the CDR3 is TGTGCCAGCAGTGGGGCCACTAGCCAGTTCTTC.

V usage is TRBV7-9 and J usage is TRBJ2-1, with 7 positions matching TRBD1. The CDR3 is 15 amino acids. Germline V lookup: CDR1 SEHNR, CDR2 FQNEAQ (reference sequence). V was clipped by 5 bases and J by 6 bases; unmatched bases: 10. This CDR3 is CASSGLGGFGNEQFF. The CDR3 bases are TGTGCCAGCAGCGGATTAGGGGGCTTCGGCAATGAGCAGTTCTTC.

J is TRBJ1-5 and V is TRBV7-6; a possible D gene is TRBD1 (6 bases). Germline V lookup: CDR1 SGHVS, CDR2 FNYEAQ. The CDR3 covers 15 residues. V lost 1 base and J lost 3, with 10 bases in between. CDR3 residues: CASSLETGYNQPQHF. As DNA, the CDR3 is TGTGCCAGCAGCTTAGAAACAGGGTACAATCAGCCCCAGCATTTT. Full variable domain (missing parts from reference TRBV7-6 and TRBJ1-5): GAGVSQSPRYKVTKRGQDVALRCDPISGHVSLYWYRQALGQGPEFLTYFNYEAQQDKSGLPNDRFSAERPEGSISTLTIQRTEQRDSAMYRCASSLETGYNQPQHFGDGTRLSIL.

The rearrangement links TRBV18 to TRBJ2-3; the match to TRBD1 covers 8 bases. The trim removed 5 bases at V and 1 base at J, leaving 2 bases unmatched. Germline CDR1 reads KGHSH; CDR2 reads LQKENI. The CDR3 extends over 14 amino acids. CDR3 DNA: TGTGCCAGCTCAGGACAGGGTGGCACAGATACGCAGTATTTT. Translated: CASSGQGGTDTQYF.

The chain combines TRBV11-2 with TRBJ2-5, with TRBD2 identical over 12 bases. Losses at the gene ends were 5 bases for V and 5 bases for J; bases not matched to a gene: 6. Germline CDR1 SGHAT, CDR2 FQNNGV. The CDR3 loop spans 15 amino acids. The DNA for the CDR3 is TGTGCCAGCAGCCCAGGACTAGCGGGACTTGAGACCCAGTACTTC. Amino acid sequence: CASSPGLAGLETQYF.

This clone was observed once. The V call is TRBV10-3, the J call TRBJ2-5, with 9 bases lining up with TRBD2. V was pared by 6 bases and J by 2 bases, with 4 bases of the junction left unmatched. The CDR3 is 14 residues long. CDR1 is ENHRY and CDR2 is SYGVKD in the germline V gene. The CDR3 here is CAISHAGGQETQYF. In DNA, the CDR3 is TGTGCCATCAGCCATGCGGGAGGGCAAGAGACCCAGTACTTC.

The chain couples TRBV5-1 to TRBJ2-5; 7 bases agree with TRBD1. CDR3 length equals 15 residues. The germline V gene encodes CDR1 SGHRS and CDR2 YFSETQ. After removal of 3 bases from V and 4 bases from J, the junction contained 9 bases not matched to a gene. This chain's CDR3 is CASSSRDSLGETQYF. Here the CDR3 DNA reads TGCGCCAGCAGCTCCCGGGACAGTCTAGGAGAGACCCAGTACTTC.